The rows below give T cell receptor beta chains drawn from one sample of a study of regulatory T cells in long-lasting Graves disease. In TCRdb, the multiplex PCR reads were re-called with MiXCR into one record per CDR3 protein. The sample lists about 530,000 distinct CDR3 sequences, 16% seen once, with 25% in the top ten. The sample also formed part of further work on T cells in Graves' hyperthyroidism and ophthalmopathy.

The specimen comprised peripheral blood mononuclear cells (PBMCs), sampled at new diagnosis, from a patient treated with antithyroid drugs. These receptor sequences come from a woman aged 40 to 65 with Graves disease. The CDR3 runs from the conserved cysteine through the conserved F or W. The order of the fields is D gene, clone size, J gene, V gene, CDR3 DNA, CDR3 protein. D genes are given only for firm matches. Not all rows give a size; the values are once, few, many and, for expanded clones, a class.

d_call: .
clone_size: .
j_call: TRBJ1-1
v_call: TRBV7-9
cdr3_nt: TGTGCCAGCATCCCGGATGAAGCTTTCTTT
cdr3_aa: CASIPDEAFF

d_call: TRBD1
clone_size: many
j_call: TRBJ2-1
v_call: TRBV7-7
cdr3_nt: TGTGCTAGCAGCTCCGGGACAGGGAATGAGCAGTTCTTC
cdr3_aa: CASSSGTGNEQFF

d_call: .
clone_size: few
j_call: TRBJ1-2
v_call: TRBV20-1
cdr3_nt: TGCAGTGCTAGAGGGGGGCGCCCTGGCTACACCTTC
cdr3_aa: CSARGGRPGYTF

d_call: TRBD2
clone_size: .
j_call: TRBJ2-3
v_call: TRBV30
cdr3_nt: TGTGCCTGGAGGGAAGCGGGGGGGTGGAATACGCAGTATTTT
cdr3_aa: CAWREAGGWNTQYF

d_call: TRBD1
clone_size: few
j_call: TRBJ1-4
v_call: TRBV7-9
cdr3_nt: TGTGCCAGCAGCCCCAACACAGGGGGTTTGAATGAAAAACTGTTTTTT
cdr3_aa: CASSPNTGGLNEKLFF

d_call: TRBD1
clone_size: few
j_call: TRBJ2-1
v_call: TRBV7-2
cdr3_nt: TGTGCCAGCACCAAACCGGGACAGGGTTTTAATGAGCAGTTCTTC
cdr3_aa: CASTKPGQGFNEQFF

d_call: .
clone_size: .
j_call: TRBJ1-4
v_call: TRBV19
cdr3_nt: TGTGCCAGTAGTCCGTACAGAGTTAATGAAAAACTGTTTTTT
cdr3_aa: CASSPYRVNEKLFF

d_call: TRBD2
clone_size: once
j_call: TRBJ2-1
v_call: TRBV11-2
cdr3_nt: TGTGCCAGCAGATATAATAGCGGGAGGGTAAGCAATGAGCAGTTCTTC
cdr3_aa: CASRYNSGRVSNEQFF

d_call: .
clone_size: once
j_call: TRBJ1-4
v_call: TRBV9
cdr3_nt: TGTGCCAGCAGCGTAGCCAAGGGGGGGTCTGAAAAACTGTTTTTT
cdr3_aa: CASSVAKGGSEKLFF

d_call: .
clone_size: .
j_call: TRBJ2-7
v_call: TRBV28
cdr3_nt: TGTGCCAGCAGTTTATCGGCGGGGACCGGCCACGAGCAGCACTTC
cdr3_aa: CASSLSAGTGHEQHF

d_call: .
clone_size: few
j_call: TRBJ1-1
v_call: TRBV10-1
cdr3_nt: TGCGCCAGCAGCCCAAAGACAGCGCGCACTGAAGCTTTCTTT
cdr3_aa: CASSPKTARTEAFF

d_call: TRBD1
clone_size: few
j_call: TRBJ1-2
v_call: TRBV6-1
cdr3_nt: TGTGCCAGCGGACAGGGACTCGGCCTCTATGGCTACACCTTC
cdr3_aa: CASGQGLGLYGYTF

d_call: TRBD2
clone_size: few
j_call: TRBJ2-5
v_call: TRBV11-2
cdr3_nt: TGTGCCAGCAGCTTTCTCCTAGCGGGGGCCATCCAAGAGACCCAGTACTTC
cdr3_aa: CASSFLLAGAIQETQYF

d_call: .
clone_size: few
j_call: TRBJ1-1
v_call: TRBV12-5
cdr3_nt: TGTGCTAGTGGTACTGGGGGAGGGTACACTGAAGCTTTCTTT
cdr3_aa: CASGTGGGYTEAFF

d_call: .
clone_size: many
j_call: TRBJ2-3
v_call: TRBV11-3
cdr3_nt: TGTGCCAGCAGCCCGCTCAGGGAACGGACAGATACGCAGTATTTT
cdr3_aa: CASSPLRERTDTQYF

d_call: .
clone_size: .
j_call: TRBJ1-5
v_call: TRBV7-2
cdr3_nt: TGTGCCAGCAGCGGCAGGGTTAGCAATCAGCCCCAGCATTTT
cdr3_aa: CASSGRVSNQPQHF

d_call: .
clone_size: many
j_call: TRBJ2-5
v_call: TRBV20-1
cdr3_nt: TGCAGTGCTAGGGTTAGAGAAGAGACCCAGTACTTC
cdr3_aa: CSARVREETQYF

d_call: .
clone_size: few
j_call: TRBJ2-1
v_call: TRBV7-8
cdr3_nt: TGTGCCAGCAGCTTAGCGGCTAGCTCCTACAATGAGCAGTTCTTC
cdr3_aa: CASSLAASSYNEQFF

d_call: .
clone_size: many
j_call: TRBJ2-5
v_call: TRBV7-8
cdr3_nt: TGTGCCAGCAGCTTTCGCCGGGACCAACGAGGAGAGACCCAGTACTTC
cdr3_aa: CASSFRRDQRGETQYF

d_call: .
clone_size: .
j_call: TRBJ2-6
v_call: TRBV20-1
cdr3_nt: TGCAGTGCTAGAGAAGGGGAGTACTCTGGGGCCAACGTCCTGACTTTC
cdr3_aa: CSAREGEYSGANVLTF

d_call: .
clone_size: .
j_call: TRBJ2-2
v_call: TRBV2
cdr3_nt: TGTGCCACCGGTGACGGGGGCGGCACCGGGGAGCTGTTTTTT
cdr3_aa: CATGDGGGTGELFF

d_call: TRBD2
clone_size: few
j_call: TRBJ2-1
v_call: TRBV20-1
cdr3_nt: TGCAGTGCTAGATACCTAGCGGGGGGGCCCAATGAGCAGTTCTTC
cdr3_aa: CSARYLAGGPNEQFF

d_call: .
clone_size: .
j_call: TRBJ1-1
v_call: TRBV7-3
cdr3_nt: TGTGCCAGCAGCTTAGACACCTTAAACACTGAAGCTTTCTTT
cdr3_aa: CASSLDTLNTEAFF

d_call: .
clone_size: .
j_call: TRBJ1-3
v_call: TRBV7-9
cdr3_nt: TGTGCCAGCAGTTGGGTCTCTGGAAACACCATATATTTT
cdr3_aa: CASSWVSGNTIYF

d_call: .
clone_size: .
j_call: TRBJ1-1
v_call: TRBV9
cdr3_nt: TGTGCCAGCAGCTCCCGGGCAGGGCCTGGAACTGAAGCTTTCTTT
cdr3_aa: CASSSRAGPGTEAFF